This TCR beta chain was obtained from a study of T cell changes during pregnancy in multiple sclerosis. The CDR3 covers 14 residues. The germline V gene encodes CDR1 MGHRA and CDR2 YSYEKL. V lost 4 bases, J lost 0 bases, and 7 bases lay in between. Some clones are missing from TCRdb's copy, which holds only in-frame ones; the method was immunoSEQ multiplex PCR. The data contain roughly 93,000 clones, approximately 90% of them seen just once; the ten biggest clones take up approximately 0.99%. The chain links TRBV4-1 to TRBJ1-5, with D uncertain. The sequence derives from a female donor with multiple sclerosis, enrolled in a pregnancy study. Sequenced material: peripheral blood, taken before pregnancy. The CDR3 reads CASSPPLSNQPQHF. CDR3 sequence (DNA): TGCGCCAGCAGCCCCCCCCTTAGCAATCAGCCCCAGCATTTT.